This T cell receptor beta chain was recorded in a study of cytomegalovirus exposure and HLA in healthy donors. The PCR made use of 60 Vbeta and 13 Jbeta primers. Methods used by the authors: In a later analysis, the count reached some 83 million unique TCR beta chains, with about 12 million shared. Produced via immunoSEQ multiplex PCR; TCRdb's table is partial and in-frame only. Clonal size and the V and J genes are those of that table, whereas D and trimming came from the DNA. The sample lists some 180,000 clones; around 80% were seen once. The CDR3 is 14 amino acids. V shed 7 bases and J shed 0 bases, with 10 bases lying between them. From germline, CDR1 is LNHNV and CDR2 YYDKDF (reference sequence).

Sequenced: PBMCs. The clonotype comes from a male donor in good health and CMV-seronegative. V is TRBV15 and J is TRBJ2-1; D call uncertain. The DNA of the CDR3 is TGTGCCACCAATCGACGGAGCTCCTACAATGAGCAGTTCTTC. It is translated as CATNRRSSYNEQFF.